Below, 5 T cell receptor beta chains from the same sample are listed, as sequenced in a study of blood T cell repertoires in COVID-19. Profiling relied on immunoSEQ multiplex PCR, and the TCRdb table lists in-frame clones only, not all of them. In the table there are a few hundred thousand clones, 70% to 90% of which are singletons. Sequencing was performed on peripheral blood. The receptor source for this set is a woman between 45 and 60 years old with COVID-19, enrolled during active disease.

This clone was counted a single time. The V and J genes are TRBV5-1 and TRBJ1-2; 7 nucleotides agree with TRBD1. CDR1 and CDR2 from the germline V gene are SGHRS and YFSETQ. V trimming: 4 bases; J trimming: 8 bases; junction bases outside the gene matches: 17. This CDR3 has 16 residues. The CDR3 sequence is CASSPRQGGTPRGYTF. Here the CDR3 DNA reads TGCGCCAGCAGCCCGCGACAGGGCGGAACCCCTCGAGGCTACACCTTC.

This chain connects TRBV27 to TRBJ2-7; 7 nucleotides align to TRBD1. The junction had 12 bases not matched to a gene; V was cut back by 2 bases and J by 2 bases. Germline lookup yields CDR1 MNHEY and CDR2 SMNVEV (reference sequence). The length of the CDR3 is 17 residues. The CDR3 DNA reads TGTGCCAGCAGTTTAAGGCTCCGGACAGGCCCCACCTACGAGCAGTACTTC. Amino acids: CASSLRLRTGPTYEQYF.

This rearrangement joins TRBV7-9 to TRBJ2-1; D gene uncertain. Germline CDR1 is SEHNR and CDR2 is FQNEAQ (reference sequence). The ends were cut back, 4 bases at V and 1 base at J, with 20 bases in the middle. The CDR3 covers 18 residues. CDR3 sequence (DNA): TGTGCCAGCAGCTCGTACTCTGCGGTGAGCTTTTCCTACAATGAGCAGTTCTTC. Protein sequence: CASSSYSAVSFSYNEQFF.

The chain combines TRBV27 with TRBJ2-1; 8 bases align to TRBD2. Unmatched junction bases numbered 14, after V lost 6 bases and J lost 4 bases. CDR3 length equals 17 residues. Per the germline V gene, CDR1 is MNHEY and CDR2 is SMNVEV (reference sequence). CDR3 in amino acids: CASSPPGRDQFYNEQFF. The CDR3 DNA sequence: TGTGCCAGCAGCCCCCCCGGGAGGGACCAATTTTACAATGAGCAGTTCTTC.

This chain joins TRBV5-1 and TRBJ2-1; TRBD2 aligns across 10 bases. CDR3 size: 15 residues. V was clipped by 5 bases and J by 6 bases; unmatched bases: 8. Germline-derived CDR1 and CDR2 are SGHRS and YFSETQ. The CDR3 loop reads CASRHDSGRSNEQFF. CDR3 nucleotide sequence: TGCGCCAGCAGGCACGATAGCGGGAGGAGCAATGAGCAGTTCTTC.